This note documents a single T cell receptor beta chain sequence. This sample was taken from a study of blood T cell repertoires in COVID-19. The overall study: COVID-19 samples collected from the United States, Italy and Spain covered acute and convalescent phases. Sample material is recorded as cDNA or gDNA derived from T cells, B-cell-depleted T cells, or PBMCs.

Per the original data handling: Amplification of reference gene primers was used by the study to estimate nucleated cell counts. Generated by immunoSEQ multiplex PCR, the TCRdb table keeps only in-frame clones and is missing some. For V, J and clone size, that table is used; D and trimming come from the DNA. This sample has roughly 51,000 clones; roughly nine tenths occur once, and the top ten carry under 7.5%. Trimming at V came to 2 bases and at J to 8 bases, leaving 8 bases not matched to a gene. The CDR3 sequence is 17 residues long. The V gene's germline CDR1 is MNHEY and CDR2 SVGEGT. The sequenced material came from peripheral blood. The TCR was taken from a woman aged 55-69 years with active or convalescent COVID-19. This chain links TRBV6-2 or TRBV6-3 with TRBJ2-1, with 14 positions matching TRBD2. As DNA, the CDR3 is TGTGCCAGCAGTTACCGAATGGGACTAGCGGGAGTTTATGAGCAGTTCTTC. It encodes CASSYRMGLAGVYEQFF.